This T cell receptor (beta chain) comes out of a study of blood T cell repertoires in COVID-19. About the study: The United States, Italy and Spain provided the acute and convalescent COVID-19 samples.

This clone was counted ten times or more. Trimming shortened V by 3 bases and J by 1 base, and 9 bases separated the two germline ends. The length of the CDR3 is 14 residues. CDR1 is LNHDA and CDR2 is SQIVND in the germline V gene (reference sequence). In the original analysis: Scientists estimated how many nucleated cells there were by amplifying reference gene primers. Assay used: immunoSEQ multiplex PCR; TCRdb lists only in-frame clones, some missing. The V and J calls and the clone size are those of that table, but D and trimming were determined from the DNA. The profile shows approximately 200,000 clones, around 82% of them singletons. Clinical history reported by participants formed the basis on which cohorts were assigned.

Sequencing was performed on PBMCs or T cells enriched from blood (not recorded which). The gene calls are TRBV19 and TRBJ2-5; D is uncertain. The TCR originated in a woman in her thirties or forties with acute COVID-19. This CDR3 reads CASSIDQVQETQYF. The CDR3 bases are TGTGCCAGTAGTATCGATCAGGTCCAAGAGACCCAGTACTTC.